These 30 T cell receptor beta chains were all obtained from the same sample, sequenced in a study of T cell repertoires in cytomegalovirus infection. TCRdb re-derived calls from the reads in MiXCR, one entry per CDR3 protein. The table includes 110,000 or so distinct CDR3 sequences, about 30% detected once. Antigens for these TCRs are unknown. This sample comprised CD8+ T cells from cultured PBMCs, obtained from culture after CMV antigen stimulation. Receptors originate from a human donor in good health (CMV status not recorded). Some clones in this sample may be carry-over from other donors' samples.

The CDR3 nucleotides read TGTGCCAGTAGCCCAACTAGCGGGGGAGTCAGGGATACGCAGTATTTT. Its translation: CASSPTSGGVRDTQYF. This chain uses TRBV19 with TRBJ2-3, with 11 bases matching TRBD2. CDR1 and CDR2 from the germline V gene are LNHDA and SQIVND (reference sequence). This CDR3 spans 16 amino acids. J lost 6 bases, V lost 6 bases, and 11 bases had no gene match.

This rearrangement joins TRBV20-1 to TRBJ2-2; TRBD1 aligns across 8 bases. This CDR3 is 16 amino acids long. Germline CDR1 reads DFQATT; CDR2 reads SNEGSKA (reference sequence). Trimming cost V 6 bases and J 0 bases; bases outside gene matches: 9. CDR3 loop: CSAVLGQGANTGELFF. As DNA, the CDR3 is TGCAGTGCAGTATTAGGACAGGGAGCGAACACCGGGGAGCTGTTTTTT.

This clonotype was counted ten times or more. This sequence joins TRBV12-3 or TRBV12-4 and TRBJ2-2; D unclear. CDR3 length equals 10 residues. V was pared by 6 bases and J by 6 bases, with 2 bases between. The CDR3 here is CASSSGELFF. DNA of the CDR3: TGTGCCAGCAGCTCCGGGGAGCTGTTTTTT.

In its sample, this clonotype was seen many times. This chain links TRBV7-2 with TRBJ2-1, with unresolved D. Trimming took 6 bases from V and 0 from J, leaving 18 bases between them. The length of the CDR3 is 17 residues. CDR1 and CDR2 (germline): SGHTA, FQGNSA. CDR3 in DNA: TGTGCCAGCAGAGACGGGCCTGGCAGTCTCTCCTACAATGAGCAGTTCTTC. The encoded protein is CASRDGPGSLSYNEQFF.

The J gene is TRBJ2-1, the V gene TRBV24-1; 7 bases line up with TRBD1. V shed 4 bases and J 5 bases; nucleotides not matched to a gene: 7. Germline V lookup: CDR1 KGHDR, CDR2 SFDVKD. The CDR3 covers 15 residues. Written as DNA, the CDR3 is TGTGCCACCAGTGACCGGACAGGCCAAAACAATGAGCAGTTCTTC. Translation: CATSDRTGQNNEQFF.

This clonotype turned up a few times. This sequence joins TRBV15 and TRBJ1-2; tentative D call: TRBD1 (5 bases). This CDR3 region has 16 residues. Germline CDR1 is LNHNV and CDR2 is YYDKDF (reference sequence). V lost 0 bases and J lost 0, with 11 bases in between. The CDR3, as DNA: TGTGCCACCAGCAGAGAGGGTGGGGGATCTAACTATGGCTACACCTTC. Translating gives CATSREGGGSNYGYTF.

The V and J genes are TRBV7-9 and TRBJ2-3; D is possibly TRBD2 (5 bases). The germline gives CDR1 SEHNR, CDR2 FQNEAQ (reference sequence). The V end lost 3 bases, the J end lost 3 bases, and 19 bases lay between the germline ends. The CDR3 sequence is 17 residues long. The CDR3 region has the DNA TGTGCCAGCAGCTTCTCTCTCTCCGGGCTAGCAACAGATACGCAGTATTTT. Translation: CASSFSLSGLATDTQYF.

V usage is TRBV20-1 and J usage is TRBJ2-1; 9 bases line up with TRBD1. The V gene's germline CDR1 is DFQATT and CDR2 SNEGSKA (reference sequence). Trimming cost V 6 bases and J 3 bases; bases outside gene matches: 6. The CDR3 runs 14 residues. DNA of the CDR3: TGCAGTGCCCACCGGGACAGGGACTACAATGAGCAGTTCTTC. Translation: CSAHRDRDYNEQFF.

This clonotype appeared a few times. The genes are TRBV7-9 and TRBJ1-1; D is possibly TRBD1 (6 bases). This CDR3 comprises 11 residues. In germline, CDR1 is SEHNR, CDR2 FQNEAQ (reference sequence). Trimming pared 10 bases from V and 7 bases from J, leaving 13 bases between. DNA for the CDR3: TGTGCCACCGAGGGGGGGTTTGAAGCTTTCTTT. This translates into CATEGGFEAFF.

The count of this clonotype is one. This rearrangement joins TRBV15 to TRBJ2-5, with 15 bases that match TRBD2. CDR3 size: 16 residues. V was clipped by 4 bases and J by 4 bases; unmatched bases: 4. CDR1 is LNHNV, CDR2 YYDKDF, per germline (reference sequence). CDR3 nucleotides: TGTGCCACCAGCATTGGGACTAGCGGGGGGACAGAGACCCAGTACTTC. The encoded protein is CATSIGTSGGTETQYF.

This clonotype was detected a few times. V and J are TRBV7-6 and TRBJ2-3; 11 nucleotides match TRBD1. The CDR3 loop spans 15 amino acids. V was pared by 5 bases and J by 5 bases, with 6 bases of the junction left unmatched. Germline values: CDR1 SGHVS, CDR2 FNYEAQ. The DNA for the CDR3 is TGTGCCAGCAGCCGAGGGACAGGGGGTGTAGATACGCAGTATTTT. Translation: CASSRGTGGVDTQYF.

This clonotype occurred many times. The chain employs TRBV20-1 and TRBJ2-1; D may be TRBD2 (6 bases). The germline CDR1 and CDR2 sequences are DFQATT and SNEGSKA (reference sequence). The CDR3 is 16 amino acids. V dropped 3 bases and J dropped 4 bases, with 19 bases sitting between them. CDR3 loop: CSASSYEAGWYNEQFF. CDR3 in DNA: TGCAGTGCTAGTTCCTATGAGGCGGGGTGGTACAATGAGCAGTTCTTC.

Written as DNA, the CDR3 is TGTGCCAGCCGGATCCAGTGGGGTTACGAGCAGTACTTC. Translating it yields CASRIQWGYEQYF. The chain employs TRBV11-2 and TRBJ2-7; D is unclear. CDR3 length equals 13 residues. Germline lookup yields CDR1 SGHAT and CDR2 FQNNGV. Trimming stripped 8 bases from V and 4 bases from J, with 15 bases between.

With regard to this clonotype: The junction shows a germline mismatch at one end, possibly a read error. This rearrangement joins TRBV7-4 to TRBJ2-7, with D maybe TRBD1 (5 bases). This CDR3 is built from 13 residues. From germline, CDR1 is SGHVT and CDR2 SQSDAQ. CDR3 protein: CVSSFDSSYEQYF. CDR3 sequence (DNA): TGTGTCAGCAGCTTTGACAGCTCCTACGAGCAGTACTTC. Full variable domain (outside the CDR3, taken from reference TRBV7-4 and TRBJ2-7): GAGVSQSPRYKVAKRGRDVALRCDSISGHVTLYWYRQTLGQGSEVLTYSQSDAQRDKSGRPSGRFSAERPERSVSTLKIQRTEQGDSAVYLCVSSFDSSYEQYFGPGTRLTVT.

This clonotype came up many times. The J gene is TRBJ2-3, the V gene TRBV12-3 or TRBV12-4; TRBD2 matches 9 bases. With 6 bases clipped from V and 1 base from J, the junction kept 2 bases outside the gene matches. The CDR3 totals 14 residues. The CDR3 region has the DNA TGTGCCAGCAGCCGGACTAGCGGCACAGATACGCAGTATTTT. Translation gives CASSRTSGTDTQYF.

The chain links TRBV28 to TRBJ2-3; 7 bases match TRBD2. V was pared by 5 bases and J by 3 bases, with 11 bases of the junction left unmatched. The CDR3 is 16 amino acids. Per the germline V gene, CDR1 is MDHEN and CDR2 is SYDVKM. CDR3 loop: CASSVGVELATDTQYF. The DNA for the CDR3 is TGTGCCAGCAGTGTGGGGGTGGAACTAGCGACAGATACGCAGTATTTT.

In this sample, this clonotype turned up many times. This chain joins TRBV7-2 and TRBJ1-2; a weak D match, TRBD1 (5 bases). Germline CDR1 is SGHTA and CDR2 is FQGNSA. V lost 0 bases to trimming and J lost 5 bases, with 13 bases between them. CDR3 length: 15 amino acids. CDR3 in amino acids: CASSLAPGTVYGYTF. CDR3 coding DNA: TGTGCCAGCAGCTTAGCTCCCGGGACGGTGTATGGCTACACCTTC.

J is TRBJ2-5 and V is TRBV14; D ambiguous. The CDR3 spans 11 residues. Between the trimmed V and J ends, which lost 4 bases and 3 bases, there was a span of 3 bases. CDR1 SGHDN and CDR2 FVKESK come from the germline V gene. The CDR3: CASSRKETQYF. DNA for the CDR3: TGTGCCAGCAGCCGAAAAGAGACCCAGTACTTC.

This clonotype was seen many times. The chain couples TRBV7-2 to TRBJ2-7; D possibly corresponds to TRBD2 (6 bases). Germline V gene sequence: CDR1 SGHTA, CDR2 FQGNSA. The CDR3 spans 14 residues. The V end lost 1 base, the J end lost 3 bases, and 10 bases lay between the germline ends. The CDR3 here is CASSLELAFYEQYF. In DNA, the CDR3 is TGTGCCAGCAGCTTAGAACTAGCATTCTACGAGCAGTACTTC.

This clonotype has more than one count but fewer than ten. The chain joins TRBV12-3 or TRBV12-4 to TRBJ2-5, with 9 bases lining up with TRBD2. V shed 6 bases, J shed 5 bases, and the junction held 10 bases outside the gene matches. The CDR3 loop spans 15 amino acids. CDR3 nucleotides: TGTGCCAGCAGGGCGGGGCGGGGGGGCGGTGAGACCCAGTACTTC. Its protein is CASRAGRGGGETQYF.

This clonotype was observed a single time. This chain links TRBV29-1 with TRBJ2-2, with D unclear. Per germline, CDR1 SQVTM and CDR2 ANQGSEA. V was cut by 4 bases and J by 0 bases, with 3 bases left in between. CDR3 length: 12 amino acids. The CDR3: CSVGPNTGELFF. The CDR3 nucleotides read TGCAGCGTTGGACCGAACACCGGGGAGCTGTTTTTT.

Only a few counts were recorded for this clonotype. The chain is built from TRBV7-9 and TRBJ2-2; TRBD1 might be the D (6 bases). Trimming took off 5 bases at V and 2 bases at J, with 15 bases between the two ends. CDR1 and CDR2 from the germline V gene are SEHNR and FQNEAQ (reference sequence). This CDR3 comprises 16 residues. CDR3 nucleotide sequence: TGTGCCAGCAGCCCGTTGATACAGGGCAACACCGGGGAGCTGTTTTTT. Protein: CASSPLIQGNTGELFF.

The V gene is TRBV27, the J gene TRBJ1-1; tentatively, D is TRBD1 (6 bases). Trimming pared 2 bases from V and 7 bases from J, leaving 14 bases between. This CDR3 is 14 amino acids long. The germline CDR1 and CDR2 sequences are MNHEY and SMNVEV (reference sequence). CDR3 DNA sequence: TGTGCCAGCAGTTTAGCGACAGGCCTCCGTGAAGCTTTCTTT. Its translation: CASSLATGLREAFF.

This rearrangement joins TRBV6-1 to TRBJ2-2; D uncertain. Germline CDR1 reads MNHNS; CDR2 reads SASEGT. V shed 1 base and J shed 5 bases, with 8 bases lying between them. There are 14 residues in the CDR3. Here the CDR3 DNA reads TGTGCCAGCAGTGAAGGGCTTAATACCGGGGAGCTGTTTTTT. It yields the protein CASSEGLNTGELFF.

Concerning this clonotype itself: Mismatch with germline at one junction end may stem from a read error. This chain connects TRBV5-3 to TRBJ1-1; the D gene is possibly TRBD1 (5 bases). TRBV5-3 has ORF status, its function being uncertain. The length of the CDR3 is 13 residues. Written as DNA, the CDR3 is TGTGCCAGCAGCTTGGACGGGGGGACTGAAGCTTTCTTT. It translates to CASSLDGGTEAFF.

This clonotype was seen a handful of times. V usage is TRBV5-4 and J usage is TRBJ2-1, with D perhaps matching TRBD2 (5 bases). This CDR3 comprises 12 residues. V was shortened by 1 base and J by 8 bases, with 7 bases between the two germline ends. CDR1 and CDR2 from the germline V gene are SGHNT and YYREEE (reference sequence). CDR3 sequence (DNA): TGTGCCAGCAGCTTGATGGGAGATGAGCAGTTCTTC. This sequence encodes CASSLMGDEQFF.

Worth noting for this clonotype: One junction end does not reproduce the germline sequence, and a read error may be involved. This sequence joins TRBV25-1 and TRBJ2-1, with 7 bases that match TRBD1. In germline, CDR1 is MGHDK, CDR2 SYGVNS. The CDR3 consists of 12 residues. In DNA form, the CDR3 reads TGTCCCAGCAGTGACAGGGCTAATCAGCAGTTATTC. Protein: CPSSDRANQQLF. The variable domain in full, completed from reference TRBV25-1 and TRBJ2-1, reads EADIYQTPRYLVIGTGKKITLECSQTMGHDKMYWYQQDPGMELHLIHYSYGVNSTEKGDLSSESTVSRIRTEHFPLTLESARPSHTSQYLCPSSDRANQQLFGPGTRLTVL.

This clonotype appeared a single time. The chain joins TRBV12-5 to TRBJ2-1; tentative D call: TRBD1 (5 bases). This CDR3 has 15 amino acids. Germline V CDR1 and CDR2: LGHNT, FRNRAP. V was pared by 4 bases and J by 0 bases, with 10 bases between. The CDR3 loop reads CASGSRTNSYNEQFF. The CDR3 DNA follows: TGTGCTAGTGGTTCCCGGACAAACTCCTACAATGAGCAGTTCTTC. The full variable domain, completed using reference TRBV12-5 and TRBJ2-1, is DARVTQTPRHKVTEMGQEVTMRCQPILGHNTVFWYRQTMMQGLELLAYFRNRAPLDDSGMPKDRFSAEMPDATLATLKIQPSEPRDSAVYFCASGSRTNSYNEQFFGPGTRLTVL.

This clonotype was observed a few times. The chain joins TRBV6-5 to TRBJ1-1, with D uncertain. Per the germline V gene, CDR1 is MNHEY and CDR2 is SVGAGI. The CDR3 sequence is 15 residues long. V dropped 5 bases and J dropped 0 bases, with 13 bases sitting between them. The CDR3 region has the DNA TGTGCCAGCAGTCTTCGGGATGGAGTGAACACTGAAGCTTTCTTT. Translated, it gives CASSLRDGVNTEAFF.

Of note for this clonotype: One end of the junction does not line up with germline, which may come from a read error. The rearrangement links TRBV6-5 to TRBJ2-3; D is unresolved. The CDR3 contains 14 residues. Germline V lookup: CDR1 MNHEY, CDR2 SVGAGI. The CDR3 reads CASNSMPATDTRYF. The CDR3 DNA reads TGTGCCAGCAACTCGATGCCAGCAACAGATACGCGGTATTTT.